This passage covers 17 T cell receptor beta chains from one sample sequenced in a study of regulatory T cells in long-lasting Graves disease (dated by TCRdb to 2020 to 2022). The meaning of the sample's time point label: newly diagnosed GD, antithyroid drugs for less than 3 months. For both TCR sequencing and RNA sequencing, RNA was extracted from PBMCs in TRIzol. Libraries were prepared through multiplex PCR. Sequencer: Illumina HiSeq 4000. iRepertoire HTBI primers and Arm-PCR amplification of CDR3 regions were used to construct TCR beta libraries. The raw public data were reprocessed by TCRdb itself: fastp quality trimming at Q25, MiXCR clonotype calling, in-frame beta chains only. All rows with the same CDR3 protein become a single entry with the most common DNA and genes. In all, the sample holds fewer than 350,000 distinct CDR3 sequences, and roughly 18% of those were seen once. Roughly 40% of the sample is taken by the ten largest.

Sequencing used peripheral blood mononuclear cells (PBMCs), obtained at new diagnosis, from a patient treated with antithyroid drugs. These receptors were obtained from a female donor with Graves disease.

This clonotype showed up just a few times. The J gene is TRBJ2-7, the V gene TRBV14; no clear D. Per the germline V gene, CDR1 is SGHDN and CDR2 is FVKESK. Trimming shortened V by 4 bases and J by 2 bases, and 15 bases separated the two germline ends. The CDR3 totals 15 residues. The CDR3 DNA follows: TGTGCCAGCAGCCCCGGCGCGCCCAGCCCCTACGAGCAGTACTTC. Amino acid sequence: CASSPGAPSPYEQYF.

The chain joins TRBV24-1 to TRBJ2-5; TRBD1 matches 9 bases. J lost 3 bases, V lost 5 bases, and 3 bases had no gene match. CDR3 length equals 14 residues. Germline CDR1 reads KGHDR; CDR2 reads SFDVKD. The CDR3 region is CATSATGGKETQYF. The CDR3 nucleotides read TGTGCCACCAGTGCGACAGGGGGAAAAGAGACCCAGTACTTC.

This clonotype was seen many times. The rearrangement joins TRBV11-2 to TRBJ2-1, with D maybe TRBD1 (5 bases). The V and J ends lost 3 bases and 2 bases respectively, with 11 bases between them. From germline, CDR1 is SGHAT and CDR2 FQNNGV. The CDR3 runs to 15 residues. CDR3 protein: CASSLRQNPYNEQFF. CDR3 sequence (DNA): TGTGCCAGCAGCTTGAGACAGAACCCCTACAATGAGCAGTTCTTC.

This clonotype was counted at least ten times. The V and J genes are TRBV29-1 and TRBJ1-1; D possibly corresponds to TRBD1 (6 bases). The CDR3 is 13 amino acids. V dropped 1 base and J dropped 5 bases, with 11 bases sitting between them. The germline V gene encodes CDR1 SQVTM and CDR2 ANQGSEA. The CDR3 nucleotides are TGCAGCGTTGAAGTCTACAGGGAAACTGAAGCTTTCTTT. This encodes CSVEVYRETEAFF.

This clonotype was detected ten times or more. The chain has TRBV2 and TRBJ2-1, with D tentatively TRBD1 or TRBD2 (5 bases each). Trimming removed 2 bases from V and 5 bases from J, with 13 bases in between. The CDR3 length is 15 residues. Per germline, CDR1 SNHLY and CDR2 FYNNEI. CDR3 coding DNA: TGTGCCAGCAGTGAATGGGGGTCGCAGGACAATGAGCAGTTCTTC. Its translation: CASSEWGSQDNEQFF.

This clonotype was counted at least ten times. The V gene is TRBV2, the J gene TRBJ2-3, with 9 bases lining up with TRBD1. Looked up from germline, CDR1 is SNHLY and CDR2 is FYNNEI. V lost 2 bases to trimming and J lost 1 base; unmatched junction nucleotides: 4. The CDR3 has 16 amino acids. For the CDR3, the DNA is TGTGCCAGCAGTGAACGGTGGACAGGGGGCACAGATACGCAGTATTTT. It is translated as CASSERWTGGTDTQYF.

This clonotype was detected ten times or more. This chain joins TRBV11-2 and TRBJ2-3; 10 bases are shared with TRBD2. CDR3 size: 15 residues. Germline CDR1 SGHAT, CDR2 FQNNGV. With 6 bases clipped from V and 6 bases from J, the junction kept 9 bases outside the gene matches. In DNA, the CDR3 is TGTGCCAGCAGAGAAACTCTAGCGGGAGAGGATACGCAGTATTTT. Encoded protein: CASRETLAGEDTQYF.

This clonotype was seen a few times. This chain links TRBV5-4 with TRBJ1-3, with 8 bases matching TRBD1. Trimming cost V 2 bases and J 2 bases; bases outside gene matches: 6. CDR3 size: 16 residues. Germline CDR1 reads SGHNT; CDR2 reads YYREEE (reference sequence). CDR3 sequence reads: CASSFDRGAPGNTIYF. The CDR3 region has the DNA TGTGCCAGCAGCTTTGACAGGGGCGCGCCTGGAAACACCATATATTTT.

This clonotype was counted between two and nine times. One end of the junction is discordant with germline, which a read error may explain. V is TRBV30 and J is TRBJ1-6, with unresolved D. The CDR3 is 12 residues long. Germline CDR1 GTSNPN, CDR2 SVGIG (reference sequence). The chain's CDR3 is CAWRKDHAPLRF. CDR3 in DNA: TGTGCCTGGAGGAAGGACCACGCACCCCTCCGCTTT.

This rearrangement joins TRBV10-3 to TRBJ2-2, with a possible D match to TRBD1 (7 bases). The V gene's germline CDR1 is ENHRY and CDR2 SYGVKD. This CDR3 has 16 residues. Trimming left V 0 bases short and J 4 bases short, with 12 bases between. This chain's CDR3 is CAISESRQGGTGELFF. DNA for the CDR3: TGTGCCATCAGTGAGTCGAGGCAGGGGGGCACCGGGGAGCTGTTTTTT.

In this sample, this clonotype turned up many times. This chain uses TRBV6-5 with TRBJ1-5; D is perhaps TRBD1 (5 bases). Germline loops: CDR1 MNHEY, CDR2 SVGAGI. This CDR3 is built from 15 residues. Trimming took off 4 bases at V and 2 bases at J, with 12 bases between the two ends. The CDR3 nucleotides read TGTGCCAGCAGTTCCCGGCCGGGGGGCAATCAGCCCCAGCATTTT. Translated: CASSSRPGGNQPQHF.

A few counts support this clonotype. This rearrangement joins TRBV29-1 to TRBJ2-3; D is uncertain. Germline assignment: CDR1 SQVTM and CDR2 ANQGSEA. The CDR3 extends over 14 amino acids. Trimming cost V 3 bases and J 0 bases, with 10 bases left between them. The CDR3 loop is CSVDGTPSTDTQYF. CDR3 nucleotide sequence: TGCAGCGTTGATGGTACTCCTAGCACAGATACGCAGTATTTT.

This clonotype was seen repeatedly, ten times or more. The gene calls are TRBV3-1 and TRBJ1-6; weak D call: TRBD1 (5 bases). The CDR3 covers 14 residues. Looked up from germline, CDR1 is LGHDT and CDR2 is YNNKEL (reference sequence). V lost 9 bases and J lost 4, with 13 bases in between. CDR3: CASQTEGYNSPLHF. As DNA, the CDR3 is TGTGCCAGTCAGACAGAGGGATATAATTCACCCCTCCACTTT.

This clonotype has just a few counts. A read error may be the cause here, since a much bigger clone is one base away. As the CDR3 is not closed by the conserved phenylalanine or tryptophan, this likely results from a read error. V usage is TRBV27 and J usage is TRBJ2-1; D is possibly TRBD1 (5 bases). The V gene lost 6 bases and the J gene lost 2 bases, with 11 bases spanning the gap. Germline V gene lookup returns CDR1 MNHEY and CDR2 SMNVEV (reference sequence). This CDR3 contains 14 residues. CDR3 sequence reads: CASSEQVTYNEQFL. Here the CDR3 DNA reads TGTGCCAGCAGCGAACAGGTGACCTACAATGAGCAGTTCCTC.

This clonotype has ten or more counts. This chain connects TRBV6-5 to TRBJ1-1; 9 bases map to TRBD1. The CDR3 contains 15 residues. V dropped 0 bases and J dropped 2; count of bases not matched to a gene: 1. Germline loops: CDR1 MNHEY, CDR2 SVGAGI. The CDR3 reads CASSYSGQGNTEAFF. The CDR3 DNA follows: TGTGCCAGCAGTTACTCGGGACAGGGAAACACTGAAGCTTTCTTT.

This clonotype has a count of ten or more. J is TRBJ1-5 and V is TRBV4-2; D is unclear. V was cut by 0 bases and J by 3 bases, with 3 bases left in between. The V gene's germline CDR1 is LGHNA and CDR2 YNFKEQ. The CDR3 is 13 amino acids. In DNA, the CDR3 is TGTGCCAGCAGCCAAGACAACAATCAGCCCCAGCATTTT. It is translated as CASSQDNNQPQHF.

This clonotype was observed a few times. The DNA for the CDR3 is TGTGCCACCAGTGATACAATTACGCAGTATTTT. It codes for CATSDTITQYF. This chain links TRBV24-1 with TRBJ2-3; D is unresolved. The length of the CDR3 is 11 residues. With 3 bases removed from V and 8 bases from J, the gap between germline ends came to 5 bases. Germline CDR1 and CDR2: KGHDR and SFDVKD.